This TCR beta chain was documented in a study of T cell changes during pregnancy in multiple sclerosis. The method was immunoSEQ multiplex PCR; TCRdb's version includes in-frame clones alone and lacks a portion of them. The sample contains 70,000 to 80,000 clones, around nine tenths of which appear only once. This receptor was taken from a female donor with multiple sclerosis, enrolled in a pregnancy study. Sequencing used peripheral blood, obtained before pregnancy.

The CDR3 reads CASSLGQGSSPLHF. DNA for the CDR3: TGCGCCAGCAGCTTGGGACAGGGGAGTTCACCCCTCCACTTT. This rearrangement joins TRBV5-1 to TRBJ1-6; the match to TRBD1 covers 8 bases. J was trimmed by 9 bases and V by 0 bases; bases with no gene match: 2. Looked up from germline, CDR1 is SGHRS and CDR2 is YFSETQ. CDR3 length: 14 amino acids.